This is a list of T cell receptor beta chains from one sample in a study of T cell responses to AZD1222 COVID-19 vaccine. Libraries were prepared by immunoSEQ multiplex PCR; TCRdb keeps only in-frame clonotypes and omits some of them. The table includes around 140,000 clones, roughly 92% detected once. This specimen consisted of peripheral blood, obtained 28 days after the second AZD1222 dose. These receptors were taken from an adult who received the AZD1222 COVID-19 vaccine. Each CDR3 is given without its conserved first and last residue. Each record gives: V gene, CDR3 protein.

v_gene: TRBV15; CDR3aa: ATSIRTGTYTEAF
v_gene: TRBV5-4; CDR3aa: ASSLDQRRTDTQY
v_gene: TRBV7-9; CDR3aa: ASSSTSGAVNTEAF
v_gene: TRBV5-1; CDR3aa: ASSPVAGSNYGYT
v_gene: TRBV5-4; CDR3aa: ASSSSPENQPQH
v_gene: TRBV7-9; CDR3aa: ASSSARNEQF
v_gene: TRBV18; CDR3aa: ASSPPSSGELF
v_gene: TRBV6-5; CDR3aa: ASIGAGMNTEAF
v_gene: TRBV7-6; CDR3aa: ASSLSGGRAVDTQY
v_gene: TRBV6-5; CDR3aa: ASQSSGPEQY
v_gene: TRBV10-3; CDR3aa: AISVERGGSYNEQF
v_gene: TRBV13; CDR3aa: ASSWVPGPTNTEAF
v_gene: TRBV6-5; CDR3aa: ASSLTQNTEAF
v_gene: TRBV6-5; CDR3aa: ASTQGDTEAF
v_gene: TRBV7-3; CDR3aa: ASSLQGPYNEQF
v_gene: TRBV12-5; CDR3aa: ASGLSTGELF
v_gene: TRBV27; CDR3aa: ASSRTPATQY
v_gene: TRBV10-3; CDR3aa: AISEWRGGQGNGYT
v_gene: TRBV7-6; CDR3aa: ASRTAPNTGELF
v_gene: TRBV14; CDR3aa: ASSQQGFRVEQY
v_gene: TRBV19; CDR3aa: ATQTSAYNEQF
v_gene: TRBV28; CDR3aa: ASSLIPGGDKTGELF
v_gene: TRBV24-1; CDR3aa: ATSERRIYSAIYSNQPQH
v_gene: TRBV3-1/TRBV3-2; CDR3aa: ASSLRLAGPGELF
v_gene: TRBV6-2/TRBV6-3; CDR3aa: ASSPRLDRMTDTGELF
v_gene: TRBV27; CDR3aa: ASSQGGRETQY
v_gene: TRBV3-1/TRBV3-2; CDR3aa: ASSQDLWGLSYEQY
v_gene: TRBV30; CDR3aa: AWSVHGDYGYT
v_gene: TRBV5-1; CDR3aa: ASSGVSRTGNTEAF
v_gene: TRBV18; CDR3aa: ASSPEAGNTGELF
v_gene: TRBV7-2; CDR3aa: ASSLRQVTTGELF
v_gene: TRBV2; CDR3aa: ASSPRGLSYNSPLH
v_gene: TRBV5-6; CDR3aa: ASSRQLSYEQY
v_gene: TRBV20-1; CDR3aa: SASLQVLYGYT
v_gene: TRBV9; CDR3aa: ASSLSGTAGDIQY
v_gene: TRBV15; CDR3aa: ATSGQNQETQY
v_gene: TRBV7-3; CDR3aa: ASSYDSNTEAF
v_gene: TRBV19; CDR3aa: ASSNRGTSNEQF
v_gene: TRBV4-1; CDR3aa: ASSQEYGAKYNEQF
v_gene: TRBV7-6; CDR3aa: ASRSDSSIYNEQF
v_gene: TRBV3-1/TRBV3-2; CDR3aa: ASSQDGSQTSFYT
v_gene: TRBV11-2; CDR3aa: ASSPGLAGSQETQY
v_gene: TRBV10-1; CDR3aa: ASSESLARAF